Shown below are 12 T cell receptor beta chains from a single sample sequenced in a study of metastatic and nonmetastatic thyroid tumors (dated by TCRdb to the early 2020s). Before undergoing thyroid surgery, none of the patients had been given any kind of treatment. Preparation of the library involved PCR. The reads were generated on an Illumina HiSeq 4000. The public reads were reanalyzed by TCRdb: fastp trimming at Q25, MiXCR alignment, in-frame beta chains only. For this sample there are tens of thousands of clones; roughly 12% appear just once. The top ten hold approximately 9.1% of the sample. The sequencing sample was made of blood. The receptors were gathered from a male donor with papillary thyroid cancer or a benign thyroid nodule (not recorded which). Some clones in this sample may be carry-over from other donors' samples.

In this sample, this clone turned up a few times. This sequence may be a read error, since a much larger clone differs from it by one base. The rearrangement joins TRBV7-3 to TRBJ1-1, with 8 bases that match TRBD1. The V gene's germline CDR1 is SGHTA and CDR2 FQGTGA. This CDR3 contains 17 residues. CDR3 sequence reads: CASSSTGVGLWNTEVFF. The CDR3 nucleotides read TGTGCCAGCAGCTCGACAGGGGTAGGGTTGTGGAACACTGAAGTTTTCTTT.

This clone was observed many times. This chain joins TRBV5-1 and TRBJ2-2; 8 bases fit TRBD1. After removal of 0 bases from V and 1 base from J, the junction contained 2 bases not matched to a gene. Germline lookup yields CDR1 SGHRS and CDR2 YFSETQ. There are 16 residues in the CDR3. Here the CDR3 DNA reads TGCGCCAGCAGCTTGGGAGGGACAGGGAACACCGGGGAGCTGTTTTTT. Translation: CASSLGGTGNTGELFF. Filled out from reference TRBV5-1 and TRBJ2-2, the complete variable domain reads KAGVTQTPRYLIKTRGQQVTLSCSPISGHRSVSWYQQTPGQGLQFLFEYFSETQRNKGNFPGRFSGRQFSNSRSEMNVSTLELGDSALYLCASSLGGTGNTGELFFGEGSRLTVL.

This clone was counted ten times or more. The chain couples TRBV7-2 to TRBJ1-2; the D gene is possibly TRBD1 (5 bases). The CDR3 spans 14 residues. Germline CDR1 SGHTA, CDR2 FQGNSA. The V gene lost 3 bases and the J gene lost 1 base, with 9 bases spanning the gap. CDR3 nucleotides: TGTGCCAGCAGCTTGGACATGAATAACTATGGCTACACCTTC. Encoded protein: CASSLDMNNYGYTF.

This clone has ten or more counts. The chain is built from TRBV20-1 and TRBJ1-2, with D maybe TRBD1 (5 bases). CDR3 length equals 13 residues. Between the trimmed V and J ends, which lost 6 bases and 8 bases, there was a span of 19 bases. From germline, CDR1 is DFQATT and CDR2 SNEGSKA (reference sequence). The CDR3 coding sequence is TGCAGTGCCACCAGGGTCGGCGGGAGCGGCTACACCTTC. It specifies CSATRVGGSGYTF.

This clone was seen many times. The chain couples TRBV6-4 to TRBJ1-1; D unresolved. Trimming removed 3 bases at V and 1 base at J, with 6 bases between. Germline loops: CDR1 MRHNA, CDR2 SNTAGT. This CDR3 has 13 residues. CDR3 in amino acids: CASSEIPNTEAFF. CDR3 DNA: TGTGCCAGCAGTGAAATCCCGAACACTGAAGCTTTCTTT.

This clone was recorded at least ten times. In DNA, the CDR3 is TGTGCCAGCACCCCACTCTGGGCCAACGTCCTGACTTTC. Protein product: CASTPLWANVLTF. J is TRBJ2-6 and V is TRBV7-9; D is unclear. Germline CDR1 is SEHNR and CDR2 is FQNEAQ (reference sequence). V dropped 7 bases and J dropped 5 bases, with 9 bases sitting between them. CDR3 length: 13 residues.

At least ten counts were recorded for this clone. V gene TRBV20-1 combines with J gene TRBJ2-7; TRBD2 matches at 11 bases. CDR1 is DFQATT, CDR2 SNEGSKA, per germline (reference sequence). Losses at the gene ends were 6 bases for V and 7 bases for J; bases not matched to a gene: 8. CDR3 length: 13 residues. The CDR3 spells CSAIAGGPGEQYF. The CDR3 region has the DNA TGCAGTGCCATAGCGGGAGGGCCAGGAGAGCAGTACTTC.

This clone was found many times. The V and J genes are TRBV12-3 or TRBV12-4 and TRBJ2-3; unclear D gene. The CDR3 runs to 14 residues. V was trimmed by 4 bases and J by 1 base, leaving 9 bases between them. The CDR3 loop reads CASSWPGGTDTQYF. The DNA of the CDR3 is TGTGCCAGCAGTTGGCCGGGCGGCACAGATACGCAGTATTTT.

This clone was picked up a small number of times. A read error may explain this, as a much larger clone is one base away. V usage is TRBV19 and J usage is TRBJ2-1, with TRBD2 matching 8 bases. The CDR3 consists of 15 residues. V shed 3 bases and J 1 base; nucleotides not matched to a gene: 2. CDR1 and CDR2 from the germline V gene are LNHDA and SQIVND (reference sequence). The chain's CDR3 is CASSIGGGSYNEQFF. CDR3 DNA sequence: TGTGCCAGTAGTATCGGCGGGGGGTCCTACAATGAGCAGTTCTTC.

In the case of this clone: A much larger clone lies one base from this, so it may be a read error. The V and J genes are TRBV4-1 and TRBJ2-2; 7 bases match TRBD1. V dropped 3 bases and J dropped 5; count of bases not matched to a gene: 9. The CDR3 runs to 16 residues. Germline CDR1 MGHRA, CDR2 YSYEKL. CDR3 DNA: TGCGCCAGCAGCCATCCCGGGACAGTGCGTACCGGGGAGCTGTTTTTT. The encoded protein is CASSHPGTVRTGELFF.

This clone was counted ten times or more. The chain joins TRBV7-3 to TRBJ2-2, with 10 bases matching TRBD1. The CDR3 spans 16 residues. J lost 1 base, V lost 5 bases, and 4 bases had no gene match. The germline gives CDR1 SGHTA, CDR2 FQGTGA. CDR3 protein: CASSPGTGENTGELFF. The CDR3 region has the DNA TGTGCCAGCAGCCCGGGGACAGGGGAGAACACCGGGGAGCTGTTTTTT.

This clone was counted at least ten times. The rearrangement links TRBV28 to TRBJ2-1; no reliable D call. The V end was cut by 1 base, the J end by 5 bases, with 9 bases between. The CDR3 runs 14 residues. The germline CDR1 and CDR2 sequences are MDHEN and SYDVKM. CDR3: CASSLSGPNNEQFF. The CDR3 DNA sequence: TGTGCCAGCAGTTTATCGGGCCCAAACAATGAGCAGTTCTTC. Looking up the rest from reference TRBV28 and TRBJ2-1 gives the full variable domain: DVKVTQSSRYLVKRTGEKVFLECVQDMDHENMFWYRQDPGLGLRLIYFSYDVKMKEKGDIPEGYSVSREKKERFSLILESASTNQTSMYLCASSLSGPNNEQFFGPGTRLTVL.